This is a list of T cell receptor beta chains from one sample in a study of human T cells and chemical hapten exposure. TCRdb independently ran MiXCR on the RACE reads; one entry per CDR3 protein. Among 350,000 to 400,000 distinct CDR3 sequences listed, roughly 4.6% were seen once. Sequenced here: whole blood, sampled in connection with sensitization to the hapten diphenylcyclopropenone (DPC). Every receptor here comes from a woman between 45 and 65 years old with alopecia areata. Some clones in this sample may be carry-over from other donors' samples. The CDR3 runs from the conserved cysteine through the conserved F or W. Each record gives: CDR3 protein, CDR3 DNA, CDR3 length, clone size, V gene, D gene, J gene. The D gene is left open where the match is weak. Size values are once, few and many counts, or a class for expanded clones, and some rows have none.

CASSLVRGTDTQYF | TGTGCCAGCAGCTTAGTCCGGGGAACAGATACGCAGTATTTT | 14 | many | TRBV7-9 | - | TRBJ2-3
CASSYSRTGGTEAFF | TGTGCCAGCAGTTACTCGAGGACAGGGGGGACTGAAGCTTTCTTT | 15 | - | TRBV6-5 | TRBD1 | TRBJ1-1
CASSADTILTDTQYF | TGTGCCAGCAGCGCGGACACGATCTTAACAGATACGCAGTATTTT | 15 | many | TRBV9 | - | TRBJ2-3
CASSLGEGGRADTQYF | TGTGCCAGCAGTTTAGGGGAGGGAGGACGGGCAGATACGCAGTATTTT | 16 | many | TRBV28 | TRBD2 | TRBJ2-3
CSVAIASYNEQFF | TGCAGCGTTGCGATAGCATCTTACAATGAGCAGTTCTTC | 13 | many | TRBV29-1 | - | TRBJ2-1
CASSPPGTSGGTNTQYF | TGTGCCAGCAGCCCACCTGGGACTAGCGGGGGGACAAATACGCAGTATTTT | 17 | - | TRBV9 | TRBD2 | TRBJ2-3
CASSPHSGNAYEQYF | TGTGCCAGCAGTCCCCATAGCGGAAACGCCTACGAGCAGTACTTC | 15 | - | TRBV28 | - | TRBJ2-7
CASSERVYNEQFF | TGCGCCAGCAGTGAGCGAGTCTACAATGAGCAGTTCTTC | 13 | many | TRBV10-2 | - | TRBJ2-1
CASSSFGQGNEQFF | TGTGCCAGCAGTTCCTTTGGACAGGGCAATGAGCAGTTCTTC | 14 | many | TRBV6-2/TRBV6-3 | TRBD1 | TRBJ2-1
CASSARLAEADTQYF | TGTGCCAGCAGCGCAAGACTAGCGGAAGCAGATACGCAGTATTTT | 15 | - | TRBV7-2 | TRBD2 | TRBJ2-3
CASSRPGETQYF | TGTGCCAGCAGTCGGCCGGGAGAGACCCAGTACTTC | 12 | many | TRBV6-5 | - | TRBJ2-5
CSVSPGAGTDTQYF | TGCAGCGTTTCCCCCGGGGCTGGCACAGATACGCAGTATTTT | 14 | many | TRBV29-1 | - | TRBJ2-3
CASSPMGSRLNTEAFF | TGTGCCAGCAGCCCCATGGGGAGCAGATTGAACACTGAAGCTTTCTTT | 16 | many | TRBV7-9 | - | TRBJ1-1
CASRLTGGAAGEQYF | TGTGCCAGCAGACTCACAGGGGGAGCCGCGGGGGAGCAGTACTTC | 15 | few | TRBV2 | TRBD1 | TRBJ2-7
CASSERRQGNEKLFF | TGTGCCAGCAGTGAACGGCGGCAGGGAAACGAAAAACTGTTTTTT | 15 | few | TRBV2 | - | TRBJ1-4
CASSLGTGPMNTEAFF | TGTGCCAGCAGCTTAGGTACAGGGCCCATGAACACTGAAGCTTTCTTT | 16 | many | TRBV7-6 | - | TRBJ1-1
CASSPDSLQETQYF | TGTGCCAGCAGTCCCGACAGTCTCCAAGAGACCCAGTACTTC | 14 | many | TRBV12-3/TRBV12-4 | - | TRBJ2-5
CAWSSGELFF | TGTGCCTGGAGTTCCGGGGAGCTGTTTTTT | 10 | many | TRBV30 | - | TRBJ2-2
CSARGAVLARLAGDTQYF | TGCAGTGCTAGAGGGGCCGTTTTAGCCCGACTAGCGGGCGATACGCAGTATTTT | 18 | many | TRBV20-1 | TRBD2 | TRBJ2-3
CASSPRGGGTDTQYF | TGTGCCAGCAGCCCCCGAGGGGGGGGCACAGATACGCAGTATTTT | 15 | many | TRBV7-2 | - | TRBJ2-3
CASSFQRGFNPIQYF | TGTGCCAGCAGTTTCCAGCGGGGCTTTAATCCCATTCAGTACTTC | 15 | many | TRBV12-3/TRBV12-4 | TRBD2 | TRBJ2-4
CASSGGQGSLGSNQPQHF | TGTGCCAGCAGTGGCGGACAGGGGTCATTAGGCAGCAATCAGCCCCAGCATTTT | 18 | - | TRBV6-1 | TRBD1 | TRBJ1-5
CASSVRERTEAFF | TGTGCCAGCAGCGTCCGAGAACGCACTGAAGCTTTCTTT | 13 | few | TRBV9 | - | TRBJ1-1
CAISEGLSLYEQYF | TGTGCCATCAGCGAGGGACTTTCACTCTACGAGCAGTACTTC | 14 | few | TRBV10-3 | - | TRBJ2-7
CASSQPTTGDEQYF | TGCGCCAGCAGCCAACCAACGACAGGGGACGAGCAGTACTTC | 14 | many | TRBV4-1 | TRBD1 | TRBJ2-7
CASSYDPYGNEQFF | TGTGCCAGCAGTTACGACCCTTATGGGAATGAGCAGTTCTTC | 14 | many | TRBV6-2/TRBV6-3 | - | TRBJ2-1
CASTPALGASGYTF | TGTGCCAGCACCCCAGCCTTAGGGGCGTCTGGCTACACCTTC | 14 | few | TRBV6-5 | - | TRBJ1-2
CSARPPRPGEQYF | TGCAGTGCTAGACCGCCTCGTCCGGGCGAGCAGTACTTC | 13 | - | TRBV20-1 | - | TRBJ2-7
CSVQGTGGKSYGYTF | TGCAGTGTACAGGGGACAGGGGGCAAGAGCTATGGCTACACCTTC | 15 | - | TRBV20-1 | TRBD1 | TRBJ1-2
CATSAVLGGELFF | TGTGCCACCAGTGCCGTCCTCGGCGGGGAGCTGTTTTTT | 13 | - | TRBV24-1 | - | TRBJ2-2
CASSATPGTGPLKHF | TGTGCCAGCAGCGCAACCCCCGGGACAGGTCCCCTCAAGCATTTT | 15 | - | TRBV7-2 | TRBD1 | TRBJ1-5
CASSVRTAATNEKLFF | TGTGCCAGCTCCGTCCGGACAGCTGCAACTAATGAAAAACTGTTTTTT | 16 | many | TRBV18 | - | TRBJ1-4
CASSPTRGEAFF | TGTGCCAGCAGCCCGACCAGGGGTGAAGCTTTCTTT | 12 | few | TRBV11-3 | - | TRBJ1-1
CASSQIGLAETGELFF | TGCGCCAGCAGCCAAATCGGACTAGCGGAGACCGGGGAGCTGTTTTTT | 16 | few | TRBV4-1 | TRBD2 | TRBJ2-2
CSAALSIYGYTF | TGCAGTGCAGCCCTCAGCATCTATGGCTACACCTTC | 12 | - | TRBV20-1 | - | TRBJ1-2
CASSYQGAEELFF | TGTGCCAGCAGTTATCAGGGGGCAGAGGAGCTGTTTTTT | 13 | many | TRBV27 | TRBD1 | TRBJ2-2
CASSHGGDSTYGYTF | TGTGCCAGCTCGCATGGGGGGGACTCGACGTATGGCTACACCTTC | 15 | many | TRBV18 | - | TRBJ1-2
CASSLAAVAGAETQYF | TGTGCCAGCAGCTTAGCTGCGGTAGCGGGAGCGGAGACCCAGTACTTC | 16 | - | TRBV7-6 | TRBD2 | TRBJ2-5
CASSPAGTGTLSTEAFF | TGCGCCAGCAGCCCCGCCGGGACAGGGACTTTGAGCACTGAAGCTTTCTTT | 17 | many | TRBV5-1 | TRBD1 | TRBJ1-1
CASSLTPGSLGTDTQYF | TGCGCCAGCAGCTTGACTCCAGGGAGCTTGGGCACAGATACGCAGTATTTT | 17 | - | TRBV5-1 | - | TRBJ2-3
CASSQGMIAFF | TGTGCCAGCAGCCAGGGGATGATAGCTTTCTTT | 11 | - | TRBV12-3/TRBV12-4 | - | TRBJ1-1
CASSLDSNYEQYF | TGTGCCAGCAGCTTAGACAGCAATTACGAGCAGTACTTC | 13 | many | TRBV11-2 | - | TRBJ2-7
CASSGTYYTDTQYF | TGTGCCAGCAGTGGGACATACTACACAGATACGCAGTATTTT | 14 | many | TRBV2 | - | TRBJ2-3
CSVDGTGTSGSTDTQYF | TGCAGCGTTGATGGGACCGGGACTAGCGGGAGCACAGATACGCAGTATTTT | 17 | few | TRBV29-1 | TRBD2 | TRBJ2-3
CASSPSEAFFARGYTF | TGTGCCAGCAGCCCCTCCGAGGCGTTTTTCGCGAGGGGCTACACCTTC | 16 | many | TRBV3-1 | - | TRBJ1-2
CSATKGQSSEAFF | TGCAGTGCTACTAAGGGACAGTCTTCTGAAGCTTTCTTT | 13 | few | TRBV20-1 | TRBD1 | TRBJ1-1
CAISESPGGTEAFF | TGTGCCATCAGTGAGTCCCCCGGGGGCACTGAAGCTTTCTTT | 14 | many | TRBV10-3 | - | TRBJ1-1